Listed here is a single TCR beta chain. These data are taken from a study of blood T cell repertoires in COVID-19. About the study: Italy, Spain and the United States were the sources of the convalescent and acute COVID-19 samples. PBMCs, B-cell-depleted T cells, or T cells were the source of the cDNA or gDNA that made up the material.

Germline V gene lookup returns CDR1 LGHDT and CDR2 YNNKEL (reference sequence). V was pared by 2 bases and J by 4 bases, with 11 bases between. This CDR3 spans 14 amino acids. Authors' methods: Researchers report that nucleated cell counts were estimated from reference gene primer amplification. Data came from immunoSEQ multiplex PCR; TCRdb stores just in-frame clones and leaves some out. Clonal size and the V and J genes are those of that table, whereas D and trimming came from the DNA. The table has about 140,000 clones, 70% to 85% seen once. The TCR comes from a human donor in a cohort sampled during active COVID-19. The rearrangement uses TRBV3-1 (or the pseudogene TRBV3-2) and TRBJ1-2; D is unclear. The material sequenced was peripheral blood. Here the CDR3 reads CASSQRTEGYGYTF. In DNA form, the CDR3 reads TGTGCCAGCAGCCAAAGAACAGAGGGCTATGGCTACACCTTC.